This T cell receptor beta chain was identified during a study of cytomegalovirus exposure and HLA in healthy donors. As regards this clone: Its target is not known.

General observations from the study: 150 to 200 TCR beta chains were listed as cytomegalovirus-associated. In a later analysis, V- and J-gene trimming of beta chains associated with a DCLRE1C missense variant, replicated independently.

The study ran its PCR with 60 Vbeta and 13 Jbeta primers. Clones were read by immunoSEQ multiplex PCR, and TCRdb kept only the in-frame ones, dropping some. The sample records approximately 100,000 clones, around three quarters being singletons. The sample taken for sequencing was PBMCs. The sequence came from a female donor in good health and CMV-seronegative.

CDR3 amino acids: CASSLGQARGYGYTF. The CDR3 DNA follows: TGTGCCAGCAGCTTGGGACAGGCGAGGGGCTATGGCTACACCTTC. The gene calls are TRBV5-5 and TRBJ1-2; TRBD1 is a possible D gene (6 bases). The CDR3 sequence is 15 residues long. Trimming stripped 0 bases from V and 4 bases from J, with 13 bases between. The germline V gene has CDR1 SGHKS and CDR2 YYEKEE (reference sequence).